The clone carrying this TCR beta chain has more than one count but fewer than ten. Its antigen is undetermined. TCRdb re-called the RT-PCR reads with MiXCR, one entry per CDR3 protein. Of more than 550,000 distinct CDR3 sequences listed, 12% are singletons. The sample originates from a study of response to subunit inactivated influenza vaccine. Study-level results: The authors put forward the suggestion that each seasonal influenza vaccination may bring in only a limited number of new T cells.

The CDR3 sequence is 14 residues long. Germline loops: CDR1 SGHAT, CDR2 FQNNGV. The V end was cut by 5 bases, the J end by 1 base, with 11 bases between. The chain joins TRBV11-2 to TRBJ2-5; possibly TRBD1 for D (6 bases). This sample comprised PBMCs from blood, obtained on the day of vaccination. The clonotype comes from a man in his forties or fifties who received an inactivated influenza vaccine. This CDR3 reads CASSATGIQETQYF. DNA for the CDR3: TGTGCCAGCAGCGCAACAGGGATCCAAGAGACCCAGTACTTC.